Following are 25 T cell receptor beta chains from one sample sequenced in a study of long-term antiretroviral therapy in people with HIV. Samples were assayed with immunoSEQ v3.0 at survey level. Repertoires were generated with immunoSEQ multiplex PCR, while TCRdb's copy carries only in-frame clones and drops some. In the table there are 15,000 to 20,000 clones, around three quarters of which are singletons. The material sequenced was unsorted PBMCs, taken 2.2 years after starting antiretroviral therapy. All receptors derive from a man between 45 and 60 years old with HIV.

The CDR3 sequence is CASSTGEMNTEAFF. CDR3 coding DNA: TGTGCCAGTAGTACCGGGGAGATGAACACTGAAGCTTTCTTT. The chain is built from TRBV19 and TRBJ1-1; D gene unclear. The CDR3 covers 14 residues. Germline CDR1 reads LNHDA; CDR2 reads SQIVND (reference sequence). Trimming took 4 bases from V and 0 from J, leaving 9 bases between them.

V is TRBV7-6 and J is TRBJ2-3; 7 positions agree with TRBD1. CDR1 SGHVS and CDR2 FNYEAQ come from the germline V gene. The CDR3 runs 14 residues. Trimming at V came to 5 bases and at J to 2 bases, leaving 4 bases not matched to a gene. The CDR3 DNA follows: TGTGCCAGCAGCCACAGGGGAACCACAGATACGCAGTATTTT. This sequence encodes CASSHRGTTDTQYF.

This clone was detected only once. The rearrangement uses TRBV7-3 and TRBJ2-2; D is unclear. Germline V CDR1 and CDR2: SGHTA, FQGTGA. The CDR3 covers 14 residues. The V end lost 1 base, the J end lost 4 bases, and 7 bases lay between the germline ends. As DNA, the CDR3 is TGTGCCAGCAGCTTAATGCCACGCACCGGGGAGCTGTTTTTT. It encodes CASSLMPRTGELFF.

With respect to this clone: A read error may account for a junction end that differs from germline. The chain links TRBV6-5 to TRBJ1-4, with 8 bases identical to TRBD1. Germline loops: CDR1 MNHEY, CDR2 SVGAGI. The CDR3 extends over 15 amino acids. The CDR3 region is CAGSNLQGGSEKLFF. The CDR3 DNA reads as TGTGCCGGCAGTAACCTACAGGGGGGGTCGGAAAAACTGTTTTTT.

The rearrangement joins TRBV6-6 to TRBJ2-3, with 8 bases aligning to TRBD1. Germline CDR1 reads MNHNY; CDR2 reads SVGAGI (reference sequence). After removal of 8 bases from V and 0 bases from J, the junction contained 4 bases not matched to a gene. The CDR3 extends over 14 amino acids. This CDR3 is CASQAGGSTDTQYF. CDR3 sequence (DNA): TGTGCCAGCCAGGCAGGGGGCAGCACAGATACGCAGTATTTT.

The chain uses TRBV6-6 and TRBJ2-7; D is unresolved. The CDR3 runs to 11 residues. With 1 base removed from V and 9 bases from J, the gap between germline ends came to 7 bases. CDR1 and CDR2 from the germline V gene are MNHNY and SVGAGI (reference sequence). The CDR3 loop is CASSYLWVQYF. The DNA of the CDR3 is TGTGCCAGCAGTTACTTGTGGGTGCAGTACTTC.

V and J are TRBV7-9 and TRBJ2-1, with D perhaps given as TRBD1 or TRBD2 (5 bases each). The CDR3 has 14 amino acids. Germline values: CDR1 SEHNR, CDR2 FQNEAQ (reference sequence). V was trimmed by 6 bases and J by 5 bases, leaving 14 bases between them. The DNA of the CDR3 is TGTGCCAGCAGATCTCCCCGAGGGGACAATGAGCAGTTCTTC. Translated, it gives CASRSPRGDNEQFF.

The V call is TRBV19, the J call TRBJ2-3; D might be TRBD2 (6 bases). CDR1 is LNHDA and CDR2 is SQIVND in the germline V gene (reference sequence). Trimming cost V 4 bases and J 4 bases, with 27 bases left between them. The CDR3 is 19 residues long. DNA for the CDR3: TGTGCCAGTAGTACCCTAGTATTGGGGGGAAGCGGTGTCGCAGATACGCAGTATTTT. Translation gives CASSTLVLGGSGVADTQYF.

The chain has TRBV5-1 and TRBJ2-3; no reliable D call. Germline-derived CDR1 and CDR2 are SGHRS and YFSETQ. Deletions cut 2 bases from V and 0 bases from J, with 10 bases between. The CDR3 is 15 amino acids. The CDR3 coding sequence is TGCGCCAGCAGCTTTAGCAGTTCTAGCACAGATACGCAGTATTTT. Amino acids: CASSFSSSSTDTQYF.

The gene calls are TRBV6-5 and TRBJ1-2; 9 nucleotides line up with TRBD1. J lost 3 bases, V lost 2 bases, and 7 bases had no gene match. This CDR3 contains 16 residues. Germline V lookup: CDR1 MNHEY, CDR2 SVGAGI. CDR3 nucleotide sequence: TGTGCCAGCAGTTACGCGGGACAGGGATTATACTATGGCTACACCTTC. Amino acid sequence: CASSYAGQGLYYGYTF.

The rearrangement uses TRBV10-2 and TRBJ2-3; D unclear. CDR3 size: 12 residues. The germline V and J ends were trimmed by 5 bases and 6 bases, with 9 bases remaining between them. CDR1 is WSHSY, CDR2 SAAADI, per germline. The CDR3 protein is CASSYNLDTQYF. As DNA, the CDR3 is TGCGCCAGCAGTTATAATCTGGATACGCAGTATTTT.

V is TRBV2 and J is TRBJ2-3, with 7 bases identical to TRBD1. J was trimmed by 1 base and V by 6 bases; bases with no gene match: 7. CDR3 length: 15 residues. Per the germline V gene, CDR1 is SNHLY and CDR2 is FYNNEI. The CDR3 nucleotides read TGTGCCAGCAGCCGACAGGGTAGCGGCACAGATACGCAGTATTTT. It encodes CASSRQGSGTDTQYF.

The chain couples TRBV9 to TRBJ2-3, with TRBD1 identical over 8 bases. This CDR3 is built from 16 residues. Looked up from germline, CDR1 is SGDLS and CDR2 is YYNGEE. V lost 2 bases and J lost 4; bases outside the gene matches: 9. The CDR3 is CASSVSGTGSPDTQYF. CDR3 nucleotide sequence: TGTGCCAGCAGCGTTTCCGGGACAGGCTCACCAGATACGCAGTATTTT.

V is TRBV21-1 and J is TRBJ1-2; TRBD1, the D gene given by the table, was not confirmed from the DNA. TRBV21-1 represents a pseudogene. This CDR3 spans 19 amino acids. CDR3 loop: CASSTRPIHGQGPDYGYTF. The CDR3 nucleotides are TGTGCCAGCAGCACCCGACCCATCCACGGACAGGGCCCCGACTATGGCTACACCTTC.

The V and J genes are TRBV19 and TRBJ2-1, with 7 bases fitting TRBD2. Germline V gives CDR1 LNHDA, CDR2 SQIVND (reference sequence). The length of the CDR3 is 15 residues. Losses at the gene ends were 1 base for V and 2 bases for J; bases not matched to a gene: 2. The CDR3 DNA follows: TGTGCCAGTAGTATAGTTGCGGGAGCCTACAATGAGCAGTTCTTC. This sequence encodes CASSIVAGAYNEQFF.

This clone was seen more than once but under ten times. In DNA, the CDR3 is TGTGCCAGCTCACCAGAGGGGCAAGGATCACCCCTCCACTTT. Protein: CASSPEGQGSPLHF. The chain is built from TRBV18 and TRBJ1-6; a weak D match, TRBD1 (5 bases). The CDR3 loop spans 14 amino acids. Trimming pared 2 bases from V and 10 bases from J, leaving 12 bases between. Germline V CDR1 and CDR2: KGHSH, LQKENI.

The chain recombines TRBV5-6 with TRBJ2-7; 8 nucleotides agree with TRBD1. This CDR3 region has 14 residues. The V gene end was trimmed by 3 bases and the J gene end by 4 bases; junction bases not matched to a gene: 6. Germline CDR1 SGHDT, CDR2 YYEEEE. CDR3: CASSSGTGLYEQYF. Written as DNA, the CDR3 is TGTGCCAGCAGCTCCGGGACAGGCCTTTACGAGCAGTACTTC. Complete variable domain (other parts from reference TRBV5-6 and TRBJ2-7): DAGVTQSPTHLIKTRGQQVTLRCSPKSGHDTVSWYQQALGQGPQFIFQYYEEEERQRGNFPDRFSGHQFPNYSSELNVNALLLGDSALYLCASSSGTGLYEQYFGPGTRLTVT.

The V call is TRBV5-1, the J call TRBJ2-7; 9 positions match TRBD1. Germline values: CDR1 SGHRS, CDR2 YFSETQ. V lost 2 bases to trimming and J lost 0 bases; unmatched junction nucleotides: 3. The CDR3 spans 15 residues. CDR3 sequence: CASSFGQGPSYEQYF. CDR3 DNA: TGCGCCAGCAGCTTTGGACAGGGGCCCTCCTACGAGCAGTACTTC.

Points on this clone: Lacking the conserved final phenylalanine or tryptophan, this CDR3 likely reflects a read error. Because the CDR3's place on the DNA is in doubt, the DNA is left out and the CDR3 is given as listed by TCRdb. The chain recombines TRBV6-9 with TRBJ1-2. The CDR3 length equals 8 residues, ends included. Germline V gene data show CDR1 as MNHGY and CDR2 as SVAAGI. Here the CDR3 reads CASSSQEA.

The chain has TRBV7-6 and TRBJ1-2; D may be TRBD1 (6 bases). The CDR3 is made up of 15 amino acids. Germline lookup yields CDR1 SGHVS and CDR2 FNYEAQ. The V end was cut by 1 base, the J end by 6 bases, with 15 bases between. The chain's CDR3 is CASSLGDNWNDGYTF. In nucleotides, the CDR3 is TGTGCCAGCAGCTTAGGGGACAATTGGAATGATGGCTACACCTTC.

The CDR3 sequence is CASSLLGTGAYEQYF. The DNA for the CDR3 is TGTGCCAGCAGTCTCCTCGGGACAGGGGCTTACGAGCAGTACTTC. The genes are TRBV28 and TRBJ2-7; TRBD1 agrees at 10 bases. The CDR3 is made up of 15 amino acids. V trimming: 5 bases; J trimming: 4 bases; junction bases outside the gene matches: 8. CDR1 and CDR2 (germline): MDHEN, SYDVKM.

The V gene is TRBV19, the J gene TRBJ2-4; no firm D call. The V end lost 1 base, the J end lost 2 bases, and 6 bases lay between the germline ends. The length of the CDR3 is 14 residues. The germline CDR1 and CDR2 sequences are LNHDA and SQIVND (reference sequence). The CDR3 DNA follows: TGTGCCAGTAGTATAGGAGTTTCCAAAAACATTCAGTACTTC. It specifies CASSIGVSKNIQYF.

CDR3 sequence reads: CAISGGQNYGYTF. The CDR3 coding sequence is TGTGCCATCAGTGGGGGACAGAACTATGGCTACACCTTC. The chain is built from TRBV10-3 and TRBJ1-2; 7 bases map to TRBD1. Germline V CDR1 and CDR2: ENHRY, SYGVKD. The trim removed 4 bases at V and 2 bases at J, leaving 1 base unmatched. The CDR3 contains 13 residues.

The rearrangement joins TRBV15 to TRBJ2-1, with a possible D match to TRBD2 (5 bases). In germline, CDR1 is LNHNV, CDR2 YYDKDF (reference sequence). V was trimmed by 0 bases and J by 8 bases, leaving 17 bases between them. The length of the CDR3 is 16 residues. The CDR3 DNA reads TGTGCCACCAGCAGAGATCGTTGGCTAGCAGACGATGAGCAGTTCTTC. Translated: CATSRDRWLADDEQFF.

The rearrangement joins TRBV27 to TRBJ2-1; D is unresolved. Per germline, CDR1 MNHEY and CDR2 SMNVEV (reference sequence). The CDR3 is made up of 12 amino acids. The V end was cut by 5 bases, the J end by 6 bases, with 8 bases between. CDR3 sequence reads: CASSRSLNEQFF. The DNA for the CDR3 is TGTGCCAGCAGTCGCAGCCTCAATGAGCAGTTCTTC.